These 22 T cell receptor beta chains were all obtained from the same sample, sequenced in a study of T cell responses to AZD1222 COVID-19 vaccine. The assay was immunoSEQ multiplex PCR, and TCRdb's table has in-frame clones only and misses some. Here the sample spans 130,000 or so clones, about 94% being singletons. The specimen was peripheral blood, collected on day 0 of AZD1222 vaccination. All receptors come from an adult in good health.

This clone came up a few times. The chain couples TRBV9 to TRBJ2-3; 7 positions match TRBD2. V was clipped by 4 bases and J by 3 bases; unmatched bases: 5. The CDR3 extends over 14 amino acids. Germline V gene sequence: CDR1 SGDLS, CDR2 YYNGEE. The CDR3 nucleotides are TGTGCCAGCAGCAGAGGGGAGGGAACAGATACGCAGTATTTT. Protein: CASSRGEGTDTQYF.

J is TRBJ2-1 and V is TRBV30; 8 positions agree with TRBD2. The CDR3 length is 14 residues. V was pared by 2 bases and J by 6 bases, with 6 bases of the junction left unmatched. Germline V gives CDR1 GTSNPN, CDR2 SVGIG (reference sequence). DNA of the CDR3: TGTGCCTGGAGTCGGGGGGGGGCGATCAATGAGCAGTTCTTC. It encodes CAWSRGGAINEQFF.

This clone was seen just once. The rearrangement joins TRBV5-1 to TRBJ1-2; 9 bases fit TRBD1. In germline, CDR1 is SGHRS, CDR2 YFSETQ. The ends lost 1 base at V and 7 bases at J; junction bases unmatched: 8. There are 15 residues in the CDR3. This CDR3 reads CASSLRDRDSGGYTF. Written as DNA, the CDR3 is TGCGCCAGCAGCTTGAGGGACAGGGATTCGGGTGGCTACACCTTC. The full variable domain, completed using reference TRBV5-1 and TRBJ1-2, is KAGVTQTPRYLIKTRGQQVTLSCSPISGHRSVSWYQQTPGQGLQFLFEYFSETQRNKGNFPGRFSGRQFSNSRSEMNVSTLELGDSALYLCASSLRDRDSGGYTFGSGTRLTVV.

The chain carries TRBV6-5 and TRBJ1-6; TRBD1 might be the D (6 bases). Trimming took 8 bases from V and 7 from J, leaving 15 bases between them. This CDR3 is built from 14 residues. Germline CDR1 MNHEY, CDR2 SVGAGI. Here the CDR3 reads CASGLQGGNSPLHF. The DNA of the CDR3 is TGTGCCAGCGGGTTACAGGGAGGCAATTCACCCCTCCACTTT.

As concerns this clone: The same CDR3 also results from other DNA sequences found in this sample. The J gene is TRBJ1-1, the V gene TRBV19, with D possibly matching TRBD1 (5 bases). Per the germline V gene, CDR1 is LNHDA and CDR2 is SQIVND (reference sequence). The CDR3 length is 12 residues. Trimming took off 6 bases at V and 2 bases at J, with 7 bases between the two ends. CDR3 DNA sequence: TGTGCCAGTAGGGGGGGAAACACTGAAGCTTTCTTT. It yields the protein CASRGGNTEAFF. The full variable domain, its missing parts supplied by reference TRBV19 and TRBJ1-1, is DGGITQSPKYLFRKEGQNVTLSCEQNLNHDAMYWYRQDPGQGLRLIYYSQIVNDFQKGDIAEGYSVSREKKESFPLTVTSAQKNPTAFYLCASRGGNTEAFFGQGTRLTVV.

The chain recombines TRBV28 with TRBJ1-4, with TRBD1 as a possible D gene (5 bases). The CDR3 sequence is 13 residues long. Germline CDR1 and CDR2: MDHEN and SYDVKM. Trimming stripped 3 bases from V and 8 bases from J, with 10 bases between. CDR3 DNA sequence: TGTGCCAGCAGTTTGGGACTCCCCGAAAAACTGTTTTTT. It translates to CASSLGLPEKLFF.

V is TRBV6-1 and J is TRBJ1-2; D may be TRBD1 (5 bases). V lost 3 bases, J lost 5 bases, and 10 bases lay in between. Germline CDR1 MNHNS, CDR2 SASEGT. The length of the CDR3 is 13 residues. The CDR3 DNA reads TGTGCCAGCAGTGAGGCAGGGAAGTATGGCTACACCTTC. Its translation is CASSEAGKYGYTF.

The chain employs TRBV3-1 (or the pseudogene TRBV3-2) and TRBJ2-3; maybe TRBD2 (7 bases). The CDR3 has 15 amino acids. Germline lookup yields CDR1 LGHDT and CDR2 YNNKEL (reference sequence). V was shortened by 3 bases and J by 3 bases, with 13 bases between the two germline ends. This CDR3 reads CASSQRGGRTDTQYF. The CDR3 bases are TGTGCCAGCAGCCAGAGGGGGGGCCGTACAGATACGCAGTATTTT.

This rearrangement joins TRBV7-9 to TRBJ2-5; tentatively, D is TRBD1 (6 bases). Germline V gene sequence: CDR1 SEHNR, CDR2 FQNEAQ (reference sequence). V was trimmed by 2 bases and J by 2 bases, leaving 15 bases between them. The CDR3 spans 16 residues. CDR3 protein: CASSLFYRDWQETQYF. The DNA for the CDR3 is TGTGCCAGCAGCTTATTCTACAGGGATTGGCAAGAGACCCAGTACTTC.

This chain uses TRBV6-5 with TRBJ1-1, with 8 bases aligning to TRBD1. With 2 bases clipped from V and 5 bases from J, the junction kept 7 bases outside the gene matches. The CDR3 has 15 residues. Germline CDR1 MNHEY, CDR2 SVGAGI. The chain's CDR3 is CASSYNPGGATEAFF. CDR3 in DNA: TGTGCCAGCAGTTACAATCCAGGGGGCGCGACTGAAGCTTTCTTT.

The rearrangement links TRBV2 to TRBJ1-1; perhaps TRBD1 as D (6 bases). Trimming pared 5 bases from V and 0 bases from J, leaving 10 bases between. This CDR3 comprises 14 residues. Germline CDR1 reads SNHLY; CDR2 reads FYNNEI. The CDR3, as DNA: TGTGCCAGCAGTACCAGGGGACTGAACACTGAAGCTTTCTTT. Amino acid sequence: CASSTRGLNTEAFF.

The rearrangement joins TRBV7-6 to TRBJ2-1; the D gene could be TRBD1 or TRBD2 (6 bases each). Germline V gene data show CDR1 as SGHVS and CDR2 as FNYEAQ. The CDR3 covers 14 residues. Trimming took off 1 base at V and 8 bases at J, with 12 bases between the two ends. The CDR3 DNA reads TGTGCCAGCAGCTTAGGAGCTGGGGGGCATGAGCAGTTCTTC. The encoded protein is CASSLGAGGHEQFF.

This clone appeared once. The chain joins TRBV11-2 to TRBJ2-3, with 9 bases fitting TRBD2. CDR3 size: 16 residues. Germline values: CDR1 SGHAT, CDR2 FQNNGV. Trimming removed 2 bases from V and 7 bases from J; junction bases left unmatched: 10. The CDR3 nucleotides read TGTGCCAGCAGCTTATGGGTCGCGGGGGGGACCAATACGCAGTATTTT. Its translation: CASSLWVAGGTNTQYF.

The gene calls are TRBV6-6 and TRBJ2-6, with D possibly TRBD1 on 6 matching bases. The ends were cut back, 5 bases at V and 3 bases at J, with 11 bases in the middle. The CDR3 is 15 residues long. Germline CDR1 MNHNY, CDR2 SVGAGI (reference sequence). The CDR3 spells CASSDTGSGANVLTF. The CDR3 nucleotides are TGTGCCAGCAGTGATACAGGGAGTGGGGCCAACGTCCTGACTTTC.

The chain couples TRBV12-3 or TRBV12-4 to TRBJ1-5; D remains unclear. The V end lost 4 bases, the J end lost 7 bases, and 11 bases lay between the germline ends. The CDR3 sequence is 13 residues long. The CDR3 coding sequence is TGTGCCAGCAGTTACGGGCCGGGGCAGCCCCAGCATTTT. This sequence encodes CASSYGPGQPQHF.

The CDR3 DNA follows: TGTGCCAGTAGAGGAAGAACAGGGGATACCTATGGCTACACCTTC. Translated, it gives CASRGRTGDTYGYTF. The chain links TRBV19 to TRBJ1-2; TRBD1 aligns across 7 bases. This CDR3 is built from 15 residues. CDR1 and CDR2 from the germline V gene are LNHDA and SQIVND (reference sequence). V shed 6 bases and J 4 bases; nucleotides not matched to a gene: 11.

The V gene is TRBV4-1, the J gene TRBJ2-3; 8 bases are a match to TRBD1. The J segment lost 6 bases and the V segment lost 3 bases, leaving 11 bases of the junction unmatched. This CDR3 is 16 amino acids long. Germline lookup yields CDR1 MGHRA and CDR2 YSYEKL. The DNA for the CDR3 is TGCGCCAGCAGCCACGACCCCCGGGACAGGTGGGATACGCAGTATTTT. As protein: CASSHDPRDRWDTQYF.

This chain connects TRBV7-6 to TRBJ1-1; 8 bases are a match to TRBD1. V shed 5 bases and J 4 bases; nucleotides not matched to a gene: 6. This CDR3 has 14 residues. The germline V gene has CDR1 SGHVS and CDR2 FNYEAQ. This chain's CDR3 is CASSPGQGSTEAFF. CDR3 coding DNA: TGTGCCAGCAGCCCCGGACAGGGTTCCACTGAAGCTTTCTTT.

V and J are TRBV5-1 and TRBJ1-3; TRBD1 matches 7 bases. The V gene end was trimmed by 4 bases and the J gene end by 4 bases; junction bases not matched to a gene: 8. CDR1 and CDR2 from the germline V gene are SGHRS and YFSETQ. The CDR3 runs 15 residues. The chain's CDR3 is CASSRDSFGGNTIYF. For the CDR3, the DNA is TGCGCCAGCAGCAGGGACAGTTTCGGCGGAAACACCATATATTTT.

The chain joins TRBV5-6 to TRBJ2-2; D remains unclear. V was shortened by 3 bases and J by 8 bases, with 5 bases between the two germline ends. This CDR3 is built from 11 residues. Germline values: CDR1 SGHDT, CDR2 YYEEEE. This CDR3 is CASSSWGELFF. DNA for the CDR3: TGTGCCAGCAGCTCTTGGGGGGAGCTGTTTTTT. Combining the CDR3 with reference TRBV5-6 and TRBJ2-2 gives the whole variable domain DAGVTQSPTHLIKTRGQQVTLRCSPKSGHDTVSWYQQALGQGPQFIFQYYEEEERQRGNFPDRFSGHQFPNYSSELNVNALLLGDSALYLCASSSWGELFFGEGSRLTVL.

The CDR3: CASSRTSGAYEQYF. The CDR3 DNA is TGTGCCAGCAGTCGGACTAGCGGTGCGTACGAGCAGTACTTC. The V gene is TRBV6-5, the J gene TRBJ2-7; 10 bases agree with TRBD2. This CDR3 has 14 amino acids. In germline, CDR1 is MNHEY, CDR2 SVGAGI. V trimming: 5 bases; J trimming: 4 bases; junction bases outside the gene matches: 5.

The chain employs TRBV9 and TRBJ2-5, with a weak D call TRBD2 (6 bases). Per germline, CDR1 SGDLS and CDR2 YYNGEE. There are 14 residues in the CDR3. Trimming left V 0 bases short and J 2 bases short, with 8 bases between. The CDR3 spells CASSVGGVQETQYF. The DNA of the CDR3 is TGTGCCAGCAGCGTAGGGGGGGTTCAAGAGACCCAGTACTTC. Variable domain in full (rest from reference TRBV9 and TRBJ2-5): DSGVTQTPKHLITATGQRVTLRCSPRSGDLSVYWYQQSLDQGLQFLIQYYNGEERAKGNILERFSAQQFPDLHSELNLSSLELGDSALYFCASSVGGVQETQYFGPGTRLLVL.